One sample yielded the 6 T cell receptor beta chains listed below, sequenced in a study of technical replicates of blood from several donors (dated by TCRdb to between 2016 and 2019). The library was made by the immunoSEQ multiplex PCR assay. Here the immuneACCESS table is served through TCRdb, limited to in-frame sequences with V and J called. Missing clones are a known gap in these copies; in checked studies unresolved V genes cover under half, and the rest lacks a known reason. Recorded for this sample are roughly 57,000 clones; about 95% of them occurred a single time. The leading ten clones occupy approximately 3.4% of the sample. The sample taken for sequencing was PBMCs. All receptors derive from a human donor in good health. Some clones in this sample may be carry-over from other donors' samples.

The chain carries TRBV5-8 and TRBJ1-2; D is ambiguous. With 0 bases removed from V and 0 bases from J, the gap between germline ends came to 6 bases. Germline V gene sequence: CDR1 SGHTS, CDR2 YDEGEE. The CDR3 sequence is 14 residues long. CDR3 loop: CASSLGAANYGYTF. CDR3 nucleotide sequence: TGTGCCAGCAGCTTGGGTGCAGCTAACTATGGCTACACCTTC. The full variable domain, its missing parts supplied by reference TRBV5-8 and TRBJ1-2, is EAGVTQSPTHLIKTRGQQATLRCSPISGHTSVYWYQQALGLGLQFLLWYDEGEERNRGNFPPRFSGRQFPNYSSELNVNALELEDSALYLCASSLGAANYGYTFGSGTRLTVV.

The J gene is TRBJ1-1, the V gene TRBV2, with a possible D match to TRBD1 (5 bases). Germline V gene data show CDR1 as SNHLY and CDR2 as FYNNEI. V was cut by 4 bases and J by 1 base, with 7 bases left in between. This CDR3 has 13 residues. The CDR3 DNA reads as TGTGCCAGCAGTGCACAGGAGAACACTGAAGCTTTCTTT. It translates to CASSAQENTEAFF.

The chain is built from TRBV18 and TRBJ1-1, with 7 bases lining up with TRBD1. J lost 8 bases, V lost 1 base, and 4 bases had no gene match. The CDR3 is 13 residues long. The germline CDR1 and CDR2 sequences are KGHSH and LQKENI. The CDR3 is CASSPRRDSEAFF. In nucleotides, the CDR3 is TGTGCCAGCTCACCACGGCGGGACAGCGAAGCTTTCTTT.

This chain links TRBV5-1 with TRBJ2-3; 13 bases line up with TRBD2. Germline lookup yields CDR1 SGHRS and CDR2 YFSETQ. The CDR3 length is 17 residues. V lost 4 bases, J lost 1 base, and 6 bases stayed unmatched. CDR3 DNA sequence: TGCGCCAGCAGCCGACAAGGGACTAGCGGGGGCACAGATACGCAGTATTTT. Translated, it gives CASSRQGTSGGTDTQYF.

The CDR3 sequence: CASSQDRLAGEQYF. CDR3 coding DNA: TGCGCCAGCAGCCAAGACCGACTAGCTGGCGAGCAGTACTTC. The chain uses TRBV4-1 and TRBJ2-7; 7 bases are shared with TRBD2. CDR1 is MGHRA and CDR2 is YSYEKL in the germline V gene. The CDR3 covers 14 residues. V lost 0 bases and J lost 6; bases outside the gene matches: 5.

The rearrangement joins TRBV4-2 to TRBJ2-5; 8 bases line up with TRBD2. CDR3 length equals 17 residues. Germline loops: CDR1 LGHNA, CDR2 YNFKEQ. The ends lost 2 bases at V and 9 bases at J; junction bases unmatched: 17. CDR3 protein: CASSQSVAGSVDEAQYF. In DNA, the CDR3 is TGTGCCAGCAGCCAATCAGTAGCGGGGTCGGTTGATGAGGCCCAGTACTTC.